This T cell receptor (beta chain) was identified in a study of T cells in Graves' hyperthyroidism and ophthalmopathy. What was amplified from RNA transcripts were TCR beta CDR3 regions. A set of HTBI primers served as the primers for a first-round RT-PCR of the TCR CDR3. TCRdb passed the multiplex PCR reads through MiXCR, listing each CDR3 protein once. The sample holds under 300,000 distinct CDR3 sequences; about an eighth are singletons and the top ten take less than 8%. This CDR3 has 9 residues. Germline V gives CDR1 MNHEY, CDR2 SVGEGT. The V end was cut by 6 bases, the J end by 15 bases, with 9 bases between.

This chain joins TRBV6-2 or TRBV6-3 and TRBJ2-1; D might be TRBD1 or TRBD2, each matching 5 bases. The clonotype was recovered from a woman aged 40 to 50 with Graves' hyperthyroidism. Material for sequencing was blood. CDR3 sequence: CASSSGGFF. CDR3 nucleotides: TGTGCCAGCAGCTCTGGGGGGTTCTTC.